These 32 T cell receptor beta chains originate from one sample sequenced in a study of cytomegalovirus exposure and HLA in healthy donors. With 60 Vbeta and 13 Jbeta primers, the PCR was carried out. Here immunoSEQ multiplex PCR was the method, and the copy in TCRdb shows in-frame clones only, minus some. Here the sample spans 100,000 to 150,000 clones, roughly 80% being singletons. Sequencing was performed on PBMCs. The receptors come from a woman aged 50 to 65 in good health and CMV-seronegative.

V usage is TRBV5-1 and J usage is TRBJ1-1; D is uncertain. In germline, CDR1 is SGHRS, CDR2 YFSETQ. The CDR3 extends over 14 amino acids. V was trimmed by 0 bases and J by 5 bases, leaving 11 bases between them. The DNA for the CDR3 is TGCGCCAGCAGCTTGGGAGATACGGAGACTGAAGCTTTCTTT. This encodes CASSLGDTETEAFF. The whole variable domain, remainder taken from reference TRBV5-1 and TRBJ1-1, is KAGVTQTPRYLIKTRGQQVTLSCSPISGHRSVSWYQQTPGQGLQFLFEYFSETQRNKGNFPGRFSGRQFSNSRSEMNVSTLELGDSALYLCASSLGDTETEAFFGQGTRLTVV.

This clone was seen a few times. J is TRBJ2-7 and V is TRBV6-1, with a tentative D call TRBD1 (5 bases). The CDR3 contains 14 residues. Germline assignment: CDR1 MNHNS and CDR2 SASEGT. Deletions cut 8 bases from V and 1 base from J, with 15 bases between. The CDR3 DNA reads as TGTGCCAGCCTGATTAGGGGCGGTTCCTACGAGCAGTACTTC. This gives the protein CASLIRGGSYEQYF.

This clone was seen a handful of times. The DNA for the CDR3 is TGTGCCAGCAGCTTCGACGCCCCCGGGCGGGGCGGGGAGCTGTTTTTT. It is translated as CASSFDAPGRGGELFF. The chain couples TRBV6-7 to TRBJ2-2; weak D call: TRBD2 (6 bases). TRBV6-7 is identified as an open reading frame with a role that is uncertain. This CDR3 has 16 amino acids. V lost 6 bases and J lost 7, with 21 bases in between.

A note on this clone: An end of the junction does not agree with germline; a read error may underlie this. V usage is TRBV4-2 and J usage is TRBJ1-4; a weak D match, TRBD1 (6 bases). The CDR3 loop spans 14 amino acids. Germline V gene sequence: CDR1 LGHNA, CDR2 YNFKEQ. The CDR3 here is CASSEDRFNEKLFF. CDR3 nucleotides: TGTGCCAGCAGCGAAGACAGGTTTAATGAAAAACTGTTTTTT.

The chain employs TRBV4-1 and TRBJ2-7; 10 nucleotides agree with TRBD2. CDR3 length: 17 residues. The junction had 8 bases not matched to a gene; V was cut back by 1 base and J by 2 bases. Looked up from germline, CDR1 is MGHRA and CDR2 is YSYEKL. In DNA, the CDR3 is TGCGCCAGCAGCCAAGCGGCTAGCGGGAGTGGGGCCTACGAGCAGTACTTC. Its protein product is CASSQAASGSGAYEQYF.

V usage is TRBV5-4 and J usage is TRBJ1-1; D gene ambiguous. V was clipped by 4 bases and J by 11 bases, with 12 bases between them. The CDR3 consists of 11 residues. Germline values: CDR1 SGHNT, CDR2 YYREEE (reference sequence). As DNA, the CDR3 is TGTGCCAGCAGCCTGAGTGGTGAGGCTTTCTTT. Its translation: CASSLSGEAFF.

The chain employs TRBV28 and TRBJ2-2, with D unclear. V lost 5 bases to trimming and J lost 5 bases, with 18 bases between them. The CDR3 extends over 16 amino acids. Germline CDR1 reads MDHEN; CDR2 reads SYDVKM. The CDR3 coding sequence is TGTGCCAGCAGTAACCTAATGAGAAGCTCTACCGGGGAGCTGTTTTTT. Encoded protein: CASSNLMRSSTGELFF.

The genes are TRBV7-3 and TRBJ2-5, with 7 bases matching TRBD2. The DNA end is a closer match to TRBJ2-7, so the J assignment may be wrong. CDR1 is SGHTA and CDR2 is FQGTGA in the germline V gene. This CDR3 has 14 amino acids. CDR3 in DNA: TGTGCCAGCAGCTCACCGGGACTATCACACGAGCAGTACTTC. Translating it yields CASSSPGLSHEQYF.

The rearrangement joins TRBV19 to TRBJ1-4; the D gene is possibly TRBD1 (6 bases). The CDR3 consists of 14 residues. Trimming removed 3 bases from V and 8 bases from J, with 13 bases in between. The germline V gene encodes CDR1 LNHDA and CDR2 SQIVND (reference sequence). The DNA for the CDR3 is TGTGCCAGTAGTATTACACAGGGATACGAAAAACTGTTTTTT. This codes for CASSITQGYEKLFF.

This chain links TRBV19 with TRBJ2-1; 9 bases match TRBD1. V dropped 3 bases and J dropped 2; count of bases not matched to a gene: 8. CDR3 length: 17 amino acids. CDR1 LNHDA and CDR2 SQIVND come from the germline V gene (reference sequence). DNA of the CDR3: TGTGCCAGTAGTATGCCCGGGACAGGGCTTCCCTACAATGAGCAGTTCTTC. It specifies CASSMPGTGLPYNEQFF.

The chain uses TRBV14 and TRBJ1-3; perhaps TRBD1 as D (5 bases). Germline loops: CDR1 SGHDN, CDR2 FVKESK. Between the trimmed V and J ends, which lost 3 bases and 0 bases, there was a span of 12 bases. The CDR3 is 16 residues long. CDR3 in amino acids: CASSHGGSSSGNTIYF. CDR3 nucleotides: TGTGCCAGCAGCCACGGGGGTTCTTCCTCTGGAAACACCATATATTTT.

This rearrangement joins TRBV2 to TRBJ1-2, with D perhaps matching TRBD1 (5 bases). The CDR3 spans 13 residues. Per the germline V gene, CDR1 is SNHLY and CDR2 is FYNNEI. V lost 3 bases to trimming and J lost 3 bases, with 8 bases between them. CDR3 coding DNA: TGTGCCAGCAGTGATGGGGCGGACTATGGCTACACCTTC. It codes for CASSDGADYGYTF.

V usage is TRBV7-6 and J usage is TRBJ2-3; D ambiguous. Germline V gene lookup returns CDR1 SGHVS and CDR2 FNYEAQ. The CDR3 extends over 13 amino acids. The V and J ends lost 5 bases and 6 bases respectively, with 12 bases between them. This CDR3 reads CASSTWSWDTQYF. CDR3 in DNA: TGTGCCAGCAGCACCTGGAGTTGGGATACGCAGTATTTT.

The chain employs TRBV28 and TRBJ1-2; 8 bases line up with TRBD1. Germline CDR1 MDHEN, CDR2 SYDVKM. Trimming removed 6 bases from V and 1 base from J; junction bases left unmatched: 10. The CDR3 sequence is 16 residues long. CDR3 region: CASSSKGQGLNYGYTF. In DNA, the CDR3 is TGTGCCAGCAGCTCGAAAGGACAGGGACTTAACTATGGCTACACCTTC.

The chain carries TRBV28 and TRBJ2-7, with D uncertain. The CDR3 totals 13 residues. V was trimmed by 8 bases and J by 2 bases, leaving 13 bases between them. Germline V CDR1 and CDR2: MDHEN, SYDVKM. CDR3 sequence: CASSDDIAYEQYF. The CDR3 region has the DNA TGTGCCAGCTCCGACGACATCGCCTACGAGCAGTACTTC.

The chain is built from TRBV7-6 and TRBJ2-2; D not resolved. The V and J ends lost 5 bases and 4 bases respectively, with 17 bases between them. This CDR3 spans 16 amino acids. Germline V CDR1 and CDR2: SGHVS, FNYEAQ. The CDR3 coding sequence is TGTGCCAGCAGCCAACTACTAAGGCCGATCACCGGGGAGCTGTTTTTT. Its protein is CASSQLLRPITGELFF.

The rearrangement joins TRBV6-5 to TRBJ1-2; D is uncertain. This CDR3 has 13 residues. V lost 6 bases to trimming and J lost 4 bases, with 12 bases between them. Germline CDR1 and CDR2: MNHEY and SVGAGI. The CDR3 is CASRTTGAYGYTF. CDR3 nucleotide sequence: TGTGCCAGCAGGACCACGGGAGCCTATGGCTACACCTTC.

The chain uses TRBV5-1 and TRBJ2-3, with 8 bases matching TRBD2. This CDR3 has 13 amino acids. Germline trimming cut 6 bases from V and 1 base from J; bases unmatched to any gene: 1. The germline V gene encodes CDR1 SGHRS and CDR2 YFSETQ. CDR3 sequence (DNA): TGCGCCAGCACTAGCGGGCGCACAGATACGCAGTATTTT. As protein: CASTSGRTDTQYF. Supplemented by reference TRBV5-1 and TRBJ2-3, the full variable domain reads KAGVTQTPRYLIKTRGQQVTLSCSPISGHRSVSWYQQTPGQGLQFLFEYFSETQRNKGNFPGRFSGRQFSNSRSEMNVSTLELGDSALYLCASTSGRTDTQYFGPGTRLTVL.

The chain is built from TRBV7-2 and TRBJ2-5, with 15 positions matching TRBD2. In germline, CDR1 is SGHTA, CDR2 FQGNSA. The CDR3 runs to 16 residues. J lost 4 bases, V lost 3 bases, and 3 bases had no gene match. The CDR3 nucleotides are TGTGCCAGCAGCTTTAAGGGACTAGCGGGAGGAGAGACCCAGTACTTC. It is translated as CASSFKGLAGGETQYF.

The V and J genes are TRBV7-2 and TRBJ2-2, with a tentative D call TRBD2 (6 bases). This CDR3 is built from 15 residues. CDR1 and CDR2 from the germline V gene are SGHTA and FQGNSA. Trimming took 7 bases from V and 2 from J, leaving 14 bases between them. The CDR3 coding sequence is TGTGCCAGCATGAAGGAGGGAACTAACACCGGGGAGCTGTTTTTT. It yields the protein CASMKEGTNTGELFF.

The chain is built from TRBV28 and TRBJ2-7, with 9 bases fitting TRBD1. V shed 8 bases and J 4 bases; nucleotides not matched to a gene: 6. Germline-derived CDR1 and CDR2 are MDHEN and SYDVKM. The CDR3 covers 13 residues. CDR3 amino acids: CASRKTGGYEQYF. The DNA for the CDR3 is TGTGCCAGCCGAAAGACAGGGGGATACGAGCAGTACTTC.

The chain combines TRBV4-2 with TRBJ2-6; TRBD2 matches at 7 bases. Per the germline V gene, CDR1 is LGHNA and CDR2 is YNFKEQ. There are 19 residues in the CDR3. The V segment lost 0 bases and the J segment 0 bases; nucleotides outside the gene matches: 8. This chain's CDR3 is CASSQDRWEGPSGANVLTF. Written as DNA, the CDR3 is TGTGCCAGCAGCCAAGATCGGTGGGAGGGCCCCTCTGGGGCCAACGTCCTGACTTTC.

The chain carries TRBV23-1 and TRBJ2-1; D is possibly TRBD1 (6 bases). TRBV23-1 is identified as an open reading frame with a role that is uncertain. The CDR3 is made up of 14 amino acids. The V and J ends lost 0 bases and 6 bases respectively, with 9 bases between them. The CDR3, as DNA: TGCGCCAGCAGTCAATCGACAGGCCCCAATGAGCAGTTCTTC. Protein sequence: CASSQSTGPNEQFF.

V usage is TRBV4-3 and J usage is TRBJ2-2, with 7 bases fitting TRBD2. The germline gives CDR1 LGHNA, CDR2 YSLEER. The CDR3 spans 15 residues. The V gene end was trimmed by 1 base and the J gene end by 6 bases; junction bases not matched to a gene: 5. This CDR3 is CASSQGAGVPGELFF. The CDR3 nucleotides read TGCGCCAGCAGCCAAGGTGCGGGGGTCCCCGGGGAGCTGTTTTTT.

The genes are TRBV9 and TRBJ2-2; TRBD1 matches at 7 bases. Germline assignment: CDR1 SGDLS and CDR2 YYNGEE. The CDR3 runs to 18 residues. The V and J ends lost 0 bases and 5 bases, in that order; junction bases with no gene match: 13. The CDR3 spells CASSVVAAQRQGTGELFF. In DNA, the CDR3 is TGTGCCAGCAGCGTAGTCGCGGCGCAGCGACAGGGTACCGGGGAGCTGTTTTTT.

The rearrangement joins TRBV9 to TRBJ2-7; 11 nucleotides agree with TRBD1. V gave up 4 bases and J gave up 3 bases; unmatched junction bases: 6. CDR1 SGDLS and CDR2 YYNGEE come from the germline V gene. This CDR3 spans 15 amino acids. The CDR3 DNA is TGTGCCAGCAGCTTAGGGACAGGGGGGTTCTACGAGCAGTACTTC. As protein: CASSLGTGGFYEQYF.

The J gene is TRBJ2-6, the V gene TRBV30, with 10 nucleotides matching TRBD1. Germline V gene sequence: CDR1 GTSNPN, CDR2 SVGIG (reference sequence). V trimming: 3 bases; J trimming: 2 bases; junction bases outside the gene matches: 7. This CDR3 region has 17 residues. The CDR3 sequence is CAWRVDRGFAGANVLTF. CDR3 nucleotide sequence: TGTGCCTGGAGGGTGGACAGGGGGTTTGCTGGGGCCAACGTCCTGACTTTC. The entire variable domain, with the rest obtained from reference TRBV30 and TRBJ2-6, is as follows: SQTIHQWPATLVQPVGSPLSLECTVEGTSNPNLYWYRQAAGRGLQLLFYSVGIGQISSEVPQNLSASRPQDRQFILSSKKLLLSDSGFYLCAWRVDRGFAGANVLTFGAGSRLTVL.

The V gene is TRBV18, the J gene TRBJ1-1; D uncertain. Trimming stripped 6 bases from V and 1 base from J, with 9 bases between. The CDR3 is 13 residues long. Germline assignment: CDR1 KGHSH and CDR2 LQKENI. The CDR3 loop is CASSREPNTEAFF. The CDR3, as DNA: TGTGCCAGCTCCCGAGAGCCGAACACTGAAGCTTTCTTT.

This clone was counted a few times. The rearrangement links TRBV28 to TRBJ2-1; D unresolved. CDR3 size: 13 residues. The germline V and J ends were trimmed by 1 base and 2 bases, with 3 bases remaining between them. Germline-derived CDR1 and CDR2 are MDHEN and SYDVKM. This chain's CDR3 is CASSLYTYNEQFF. CDR3 bases: TGTGCCAGCAGTTTATACACCTACAATGAGCAGTTCTTC.

This clone occurred once. This chain connects TRBV28 to TRBJ1-1; D gene ambiguous. The ends were cut back, 3 bases at V and 2 bases at J, with 10 bases in the middle. Germline CDR1 MDHEN, CDR2 SYDVKM. The CDR3 extends over 14 amino acids. DNA of the CDR3: TGTGCCAGCAGTTTTTCTGGGCCTAACACTGAAGCTTTCTTT. As protein: CASSFSGPNTEAFF.

J is TRBJ2-1 and V is TRBV7-9, with D possibly being TRBD2 (5 bases). V was cut by 5 bases and J by 8 bases, with 16 bases left in between. The V gene's germline CDR1 is SEHNR and CDR2 FQNEAQ (reference sequence). This CDR3 is built from 14 residues. The CDR3: CASSPELVIDEQFF. CDR3 in DNA: TGTGCCAGCAGCCCAGAACTAGTCATCGATGAGCAGTTCTTC.

This clone is medium-sized (0.01 to 0.1%) by share. The V and J genes are TRBV6-4 and TRBJ2-6; D ambiguous. Germline V gives CDR1 MRHNA, CDR2 SNTAGT. V was cut by 0 bases and J by 0 bases, with 6 bases left in between. The CDR3 loop spans 16 amino acids. Written as DNA, the CDR3 is TGTGCCAGCAGTGACTCTCGGAGCTCTGGGGCCAACGTCCTGACTTTC. It codes for CASSDSRSSGANVLTF.